The source of this T cell receptor beta chain is a study of blood T cells in healthy people across ages. This clonotype turned up a few times. A second about 7 to 11 cycle PCR used barcoded and J-beta primers. One entry per CDR3 protein, called by TCRdb with MiXCR from the 5' RACE reads. This sample has about 640,000 distinct CDR3 sequences, with under 70% found just once. The CDR3 contains 15 residues. Germline assignment: CDR1 MGHRA and CDR2 YSYEKL. Trimming pared 3 bases from V and 1 base from J, leaving 7 bases between. The receptor was derived from a man aged 55 to 69 in good health. The V and J genes are TRBV4-1 and TRBJ2-6; D is uncertain. The specimen sequenced was blood. The CDR3 DNA sequence: TGCGCCAGCAGCCACTTGGGGTCTGGGGCCAACGTCCTGACTTTC. This translates into CASSHLGSGANVLTF.